This T cell receptor (beta chain) was observed in a study of cytomegalovirus exposure and HLA in healthy donors. Study overall: Genetic ancestry analysis placed approximately 78% of the roughly 400 donors that were genotyped in the Caucasian-associated cluster.

As regards this clone: Its specificity is unknown.

General study points: A previous analysis found most TCR beta V segments productive roughly 87% or roughly 30% of the time. Three CMV-associated chains were confirmed in vitro to be specific for CMV antigens.

The CDR3 is made up of 15 amino acids. J gave up 4 bases and V 5 bases, and 11 bases lay outside the gene matches. Germline values: CDR1 SGHTA, CDR2 FQGNSA. The study ran its PCR with 60 Vbeta and 13 Jbeta primers. Clones were sequenced by immunoSEQ multiplex PCR, and TCRdb holds only the in-frame ones, with some missing. Of 110,000 to 150,000 clones listed, around three quarters are singletons. The sample was PBMCs. This receptor was obtained from a man in his late teens or twenties in good health and CMV-seronegative. The chain combines TRBV7-2 with TRBJ2-7; 7 nucleotides match TRBD2. The CDR3 DNA sequence: TGTGCCAGCAGCCCGGACGGGGGGAGTTTGTACGAGCAGTACTTC. Translation: CASSPDGGSLYEQYF.